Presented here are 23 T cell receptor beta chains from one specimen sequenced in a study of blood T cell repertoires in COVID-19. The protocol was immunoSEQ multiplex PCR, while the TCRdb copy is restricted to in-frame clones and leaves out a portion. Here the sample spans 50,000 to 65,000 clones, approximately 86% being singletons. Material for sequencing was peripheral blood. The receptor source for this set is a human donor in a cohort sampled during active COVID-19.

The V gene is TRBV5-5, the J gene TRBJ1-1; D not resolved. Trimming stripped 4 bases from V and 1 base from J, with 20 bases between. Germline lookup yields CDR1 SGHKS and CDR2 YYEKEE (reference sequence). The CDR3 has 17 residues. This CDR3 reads CASSQSRGRNGNTEAFF. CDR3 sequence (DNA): TGTGCCAGCAGCCAGTCCCGGGGAAGGAATGGGAACACTGAAGCTTTCTTT.

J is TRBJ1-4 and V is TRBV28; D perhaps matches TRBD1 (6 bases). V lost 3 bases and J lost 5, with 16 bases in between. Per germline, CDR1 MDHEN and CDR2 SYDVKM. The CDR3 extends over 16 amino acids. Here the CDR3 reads CASSLSHRDLNEKLFF. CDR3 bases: TGTGCCAGCAGTTTGTCCCACAGGGATCTCAATGAAAAACTGTTTTTT.

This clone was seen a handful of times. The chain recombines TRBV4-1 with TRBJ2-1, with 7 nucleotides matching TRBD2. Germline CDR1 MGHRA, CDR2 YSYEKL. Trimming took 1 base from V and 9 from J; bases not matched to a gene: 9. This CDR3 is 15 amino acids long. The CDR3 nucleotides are TGCGCCAGCAGCCAAGTTGCGGGGGAGACGGGTGAGCAGTTCTTC. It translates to CASSQVAGETGEQFF.

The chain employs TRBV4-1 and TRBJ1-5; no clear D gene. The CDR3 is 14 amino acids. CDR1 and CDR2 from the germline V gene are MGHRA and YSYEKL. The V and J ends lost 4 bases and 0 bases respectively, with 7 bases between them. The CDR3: CASSPRVSNQPQHF. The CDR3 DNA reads TGCGCCAGCAGCCCGCGGGTTAGCAATCAGCCCCAGCATTTT.

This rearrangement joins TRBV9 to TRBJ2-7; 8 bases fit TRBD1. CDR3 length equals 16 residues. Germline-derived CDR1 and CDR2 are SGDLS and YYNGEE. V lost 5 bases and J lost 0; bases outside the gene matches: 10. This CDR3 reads CASSPESGTGSYEQYF. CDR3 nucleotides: TGTGCCAGCAGTCCTGAGTCAGGGACAGGCTCCTACGAGCAGTACTTC.

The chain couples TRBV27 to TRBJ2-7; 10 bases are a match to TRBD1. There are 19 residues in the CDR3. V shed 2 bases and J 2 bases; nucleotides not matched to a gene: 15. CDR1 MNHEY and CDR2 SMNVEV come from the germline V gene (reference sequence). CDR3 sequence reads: CASSLRVLSGTGETYEQYF. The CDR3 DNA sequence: TGTGCCAGCAGTTTAAGGGTCCTTTCCGGGACAGGGGAAACCTACGAGCAGTACTTC.

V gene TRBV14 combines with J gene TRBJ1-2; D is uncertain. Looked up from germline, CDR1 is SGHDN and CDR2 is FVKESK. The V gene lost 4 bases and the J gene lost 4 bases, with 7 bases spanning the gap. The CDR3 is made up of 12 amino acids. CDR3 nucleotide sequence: TGTGCCAGCAGCCCTAACTCCTATGGCTACACCTTC. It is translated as CASSPNSYGYTF.

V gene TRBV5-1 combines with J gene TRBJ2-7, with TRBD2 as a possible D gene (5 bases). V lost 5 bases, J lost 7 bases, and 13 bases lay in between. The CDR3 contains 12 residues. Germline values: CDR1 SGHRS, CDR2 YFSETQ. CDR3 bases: TGCGCCAGCAGTTGGGAACCGGGGGAGCAGTACTTC. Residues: CASSWEPGEQYF.

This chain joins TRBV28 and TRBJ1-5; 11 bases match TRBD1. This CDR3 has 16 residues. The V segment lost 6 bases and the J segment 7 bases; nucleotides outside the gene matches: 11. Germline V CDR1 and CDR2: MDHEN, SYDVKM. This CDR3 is CASRRPGTGGRQPQHF. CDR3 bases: TGTGCCAGCAGACGTCCCGGGACAGGGGGTAGGCAGCCCCAGCATTTT.

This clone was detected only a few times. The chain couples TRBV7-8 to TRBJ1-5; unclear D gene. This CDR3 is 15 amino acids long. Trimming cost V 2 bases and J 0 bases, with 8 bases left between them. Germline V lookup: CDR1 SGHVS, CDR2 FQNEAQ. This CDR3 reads CASSLQATSNQPQHF. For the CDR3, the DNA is TGTGCCAGCAGCTTACAGGCCACTAGCAATCAGCCCCAGCATTTT.

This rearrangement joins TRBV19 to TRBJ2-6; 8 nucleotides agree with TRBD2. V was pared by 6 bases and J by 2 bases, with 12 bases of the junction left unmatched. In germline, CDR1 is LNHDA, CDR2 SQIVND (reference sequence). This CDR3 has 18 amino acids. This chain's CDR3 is CASRVGGSGVTGANVLTF. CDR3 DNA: TGTGCCAGTAGGGTCGGGGGTAGCGGGGTTACTGGGGCCAACGTCCTGACTTTC. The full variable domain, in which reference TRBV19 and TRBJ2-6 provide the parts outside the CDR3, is DGGITQSPKYLFRKEGQNVTLSCEQNLNHDAMYWYRQDPGQGLRLIYYSQIVNDFQKGDIAEGYSVSREKKESFPLTVTSAQKNPTAFYLCASRVGGSGVTGANVLTFGAGSRLTVL.

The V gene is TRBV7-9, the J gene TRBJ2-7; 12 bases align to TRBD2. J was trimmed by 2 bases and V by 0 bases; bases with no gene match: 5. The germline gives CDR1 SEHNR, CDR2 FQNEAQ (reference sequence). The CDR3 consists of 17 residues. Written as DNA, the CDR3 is TGTGCCAGCAGCTTAGCGACTAGCGGGAGCGGGGCCTACGAGCAGTACTTC. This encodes CASSLATSGSGAYEQYF. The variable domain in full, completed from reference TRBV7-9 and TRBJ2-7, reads DTGVSQNPRHKITKRGQNVTFRCDPISEHNRLYWYRQTLGQGPEFLTYFQNEAQLEKSRLLSDRFSAERPKGSFSTLEIQRTEQGDSAMYLCASSLATSGSGAYEQYFGPGTRLTVT.

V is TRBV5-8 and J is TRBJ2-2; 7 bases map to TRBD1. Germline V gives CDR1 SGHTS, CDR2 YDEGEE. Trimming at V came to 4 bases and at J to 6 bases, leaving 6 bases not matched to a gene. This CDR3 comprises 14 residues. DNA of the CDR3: TGTGCCAGCAGCCTTTACAGGGGTTCCGGGGAGCTGTTTTTT. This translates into CASSLYRGSGELFF.

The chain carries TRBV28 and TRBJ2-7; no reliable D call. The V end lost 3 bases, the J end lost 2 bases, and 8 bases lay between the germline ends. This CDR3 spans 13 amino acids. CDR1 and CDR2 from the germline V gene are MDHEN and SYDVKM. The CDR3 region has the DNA TGTGCCAGCAGTTTGCTCGGAGCCTACGAGCAGTACTTC. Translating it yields CASSLLGAYEQYF.

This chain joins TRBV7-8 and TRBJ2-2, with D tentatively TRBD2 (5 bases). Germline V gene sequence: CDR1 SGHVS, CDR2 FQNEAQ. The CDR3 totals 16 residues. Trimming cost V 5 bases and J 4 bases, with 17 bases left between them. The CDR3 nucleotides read TGTGCCAGCAGCCCCTTCGCGAGAGGGAGCACCGGGGAGCTGTTTTTT. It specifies CASSPFARGSTGELFF.

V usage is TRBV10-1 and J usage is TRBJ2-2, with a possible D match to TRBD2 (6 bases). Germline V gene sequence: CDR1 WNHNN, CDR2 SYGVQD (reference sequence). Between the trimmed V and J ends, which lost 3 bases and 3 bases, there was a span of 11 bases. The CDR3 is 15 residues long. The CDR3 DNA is TGCGCCAGCAGTGATGGGGGGATGGACACCGGGGAGCTGTTTTTT. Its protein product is CASSDGGMDTGELFF.

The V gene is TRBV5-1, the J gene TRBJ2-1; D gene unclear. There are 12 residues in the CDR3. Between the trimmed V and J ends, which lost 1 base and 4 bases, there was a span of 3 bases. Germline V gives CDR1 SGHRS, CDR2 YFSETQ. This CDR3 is CASSLQYNEQFF. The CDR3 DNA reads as TGCGCCAGCAGCTTGCAATACAATGAGCAGTTCTTC.

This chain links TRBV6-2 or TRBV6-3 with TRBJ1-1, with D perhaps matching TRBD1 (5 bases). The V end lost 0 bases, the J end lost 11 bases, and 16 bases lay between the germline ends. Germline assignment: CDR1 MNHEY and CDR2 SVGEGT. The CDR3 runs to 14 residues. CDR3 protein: CASSYSTKQGLAFF. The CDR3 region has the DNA TGTGCCAGCAGTTACTCAACTAAGCAGGGTCTCGCTTTCTTT.

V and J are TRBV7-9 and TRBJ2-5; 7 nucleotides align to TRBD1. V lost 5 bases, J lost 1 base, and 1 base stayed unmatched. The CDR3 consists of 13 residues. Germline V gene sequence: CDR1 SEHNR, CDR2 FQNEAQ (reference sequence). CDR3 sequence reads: CASSRDSQETQYF. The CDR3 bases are TGTGCCAGCAGCCGGGACAGCCAAGAGACCCAGTACTTC.

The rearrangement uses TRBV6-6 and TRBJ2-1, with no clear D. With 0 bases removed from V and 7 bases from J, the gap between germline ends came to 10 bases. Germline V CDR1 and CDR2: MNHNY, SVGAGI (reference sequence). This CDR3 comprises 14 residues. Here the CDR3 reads CASSYSSYSNEQFF. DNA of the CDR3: TGTGCCAGCAGTTACTCGTCGTACAGTAATGAGCAGTTCTTC.

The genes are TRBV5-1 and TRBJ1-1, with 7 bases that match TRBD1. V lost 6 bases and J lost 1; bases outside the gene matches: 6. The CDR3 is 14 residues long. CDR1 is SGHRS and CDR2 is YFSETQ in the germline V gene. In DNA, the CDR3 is TGCGCCAGCACGCGCGGACAGGCGAACACTGAAGCTTTCTTT. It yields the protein CASTRGQANTEAFF.

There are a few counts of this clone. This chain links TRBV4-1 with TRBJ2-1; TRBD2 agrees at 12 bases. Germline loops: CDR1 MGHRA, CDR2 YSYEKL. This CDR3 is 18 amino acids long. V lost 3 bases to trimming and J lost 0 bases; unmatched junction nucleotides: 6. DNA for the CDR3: TGCGCCAGCAGCCAGGGACTAGCGGGTTGGAGCTCCTACAATGAGCAGTTCTTC. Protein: CASSQGLAGWSSYNEQFF.

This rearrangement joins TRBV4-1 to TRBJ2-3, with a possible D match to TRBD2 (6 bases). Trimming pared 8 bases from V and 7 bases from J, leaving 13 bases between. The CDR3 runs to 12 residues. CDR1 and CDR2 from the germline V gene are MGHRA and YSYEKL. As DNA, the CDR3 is TGCGCCAGCGCCGCGGCGGGGCATACGCAGTATTTT. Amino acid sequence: CASAAAGHTQYF.